The rows below give T cell receptor beta chains drawn from one sample of a study of OX40 agonist ivuxolimab in advanced cancers. Libraries were prepared by immunoSEQ multiplex PCR; TCRdb keeps only in-frame clonotypes and omits some of them. The sample lists 75,000 to 80,000 clones; 80% to 90% were seen once. The sequencing used CD4+ or CD8+ T cells sorted from blood, collected in a trial of the OX40 agonist ivuxolimab. These receptors originate from an adult with an advanced solid tumor such as melanoma, head and neck, liver or kidney cancer. Each CDR3 is given with its conserved first and last residue. Each record gives: J gene, D gene, clone size, V gene, CDR3 protein, CDR3 DNA. A D gene is named only where the DNA matches it firmly. Clone size appears in some rows only: once, few, many, or a class for an expanded clone.

j_call: TRBJ2-7
d_call: .
clone_size: .
v_call: TRBV19
cdr3_aa: CASSKGGSYEQYF
cdr3_nt: TGTGCCAGTAGTAAAGGGGGGTCCTACGAGCAGTACTTC

j_call: TRBJ1-4
d_call: .
clone_size: .
v_call: TRBV28
cdr3_aa: CASSLNGQTTNEKLFF
cdr3_nt: TGTGCCAGCAGTTTAAACGGACAGACAACTAATGAAAAACTGTTTTTT

j_call: TRBJ1-4
d_call: .
clone_size: .
v_call: TRBV2
cdr3_aa: CASQGNRNEKLFF
cdr3_nt: TGTGCCAGCCAGGGAAACCGTAATGAAAAACTGTTTTTT

j_call: TRBJ2-3
d_call: .
clone_size: few
v_call: TRBV7-2
cdr3_aa: CASSVGYTDTQYF
cdr3_nt: TGTGCCAGCAGCGTTGGTTATACGGATACGCAGTATTTT

j_call: TRBJ2-5
d_call: TRBD2
clone_size: .
v_call: TRBV6-1
cdr3_aa: CASRLTSGGRETQYF
cdr3_nt: TGTGCCAGCAGGTTGACTAGCGGGGGCCGGGAGACCCAGTACTTC

j_call: TRBJ2-1
d_call: TRBD1
clone_size: .
v_call: TRBV2
cdr3_aa: CASRVWTGVWNEQFF
cdr3_nt: TGTGCCAGCAGAGTTTGGACAGGGGTTTGGAATGAGCAGTTCTTC

j_call: TRBJ2-7
d_call: TRBD1
clone_size: .
v_call: TRBV18
cdr3_aa: CASSPPGTGGYEQYF
cdr3_nt: TGTGCCAGCTCACCACCCGGGACAGGGGGCTACGAGCAGTACTTC

j_call: TRBJ1-2
d_call: .
clone_size: .
v_call: TRBV27
cdr3_aa: CVSKGVDYGYTF
cdr3_nt: TGTGTCTCAAAGGGGGTCGACTATGGCTACACCTTC

j_call: TRBJ1-5
d_call: .
clone_size: .
v_call: TRBV5-6
cdr3_aa: CASSLKGMGQPQHF
cdr3_nt: TGTGCCAGCAGCTTGAAAGGTATGGGGCAGCCCCAGCATTTT

j_call: TRBJ2-5
d_call: .
clone_size: .
v_call: TRBV21-1
cdr3_aa: CASRTTSGSSRETQYF
cdr3_nt: TGTGCCAGCAGGACAACTAGCGGGAGTTCGAGGGAGACCCAGTACTTC

j_call: TRBJ1-2
d_call: .
clone_size: .
v_call: TRBV19
cdr3_aa: CASSIVFRDATYGYTF
cdr3_nt: TGTGCCAGTAGTATAGTTTTTCGGGACGCCACCTATGGCTACACCTTC

j_call: TRBJ2-5
d_call: TRBD2
clone_size: few
v_call: TRBV4-1
cdr3_aa: CASSRGTSGGETQYF
cdr3_nt: TGCGCCAGCAGCAGAGGGACTAGCGGGGGAGAGACCCAGTACTTC

j_call: TRBJ2-3
d_call: TRBD2
clone_size: .
v_call: TRBV2
cdr3_aa: CASRRLAGGDTQYF
cdr3_nt: TGTGCCAGCCGCAGACTAGCGGGGGGTGATACGCAGTATTTT

j_call: TRBJ2-5
d_call: TRBD1
clone_size: few
v_call: TRBV7-2
cdr3_aa: CASSLAGQDQETQYF
cdr3_nt: TGTGCCAGCAGCTTAGCAGGACAGGATCAAGAGACCCAGTACTTC

j_call: TRBJ2-7
d_call: TRBD2
clone_size: .
v_call: TRBV2
cdr3_aa: CASSDWVAGGPYEQYF
cdr3_nt: TGTGCCAGCAGTGATTGGGTAGCGGGAGGGCCATACGAGCAGTACTTC

j_call: TRBJ2-7
d_call: .
clone_size: .
v_call: TRBV6-6
cdr3_aa: CASSLLGTYTDEQYF
cdr3_nt: TGTGCCAGCAGCCTACTGGGGACGTACACGGACGAGCAGTACTTC

j_call: TRBJ1-1
d_call: .
clone_size: .
v_call: TRBV27
cdr3_aa: CASSLRGNSEAFF
cdr3_nt: TGTGCCAGCAGTTTAAGAGGGAACTCAGAAGCTTTCTTT

j_call: TRBJ1-2
d_call: .
clone_size: few
v_call: TRBV6-1
cdr3_aa: CASQKGSEGYGYTF
cdr3_nt: TGTGCCAGCCAAAAAGGCTCGGAGGGATATGGCTACACCTTC

j_call: TRBJ1-2
d_call: TRBD1
clone_size: once
v_call: TRBV6-5
cdr3_aa: CASSPYRDRDGYTF
cdr3_nt: TGTGCCAGCAGTCCCTACCGGGACAGGGATGGCTACACCTTC

j_call: TRBJ2-7
d_call: TRBD2
clone_size: .
v_call: TRBV29-1
cdr3_aa: CSVKGLTGLAVSEQYF
cdr3_nt: TGCAGCGTAAAGGGCCTTACTGGACTAGCTGTCTCCGAGCAGTACTTC

j_call: TRBJ1-4
d_call: TRBD1
clone_size: .
v_call: TRBV2
cdr3_aa: CASHTGGGEKLFF
cdr3_nt: TGTGCCAGCCATACAGGGGGCGGTGAAAAACTGTTTTTT

j_call: TRBJ1-5
d_call: .
clone_size: .
v_call: TRBV18
cdr3_aa: CASSELLGNQPQHF
cdr3_nt: TGTGCCAGCTCTGAGTTGCTGGGAAATCAGCCCCAGCATTTT

j_call: TRBJ1-3
d_call: .
clone_size: once
v_call: TRBV5-4
cdr3_aa: CASSPGQAGNTIYF
cdr3_nt: TGTGCCAGCAGCCCGGGACAAGCCGGAAACACCATATATTTT